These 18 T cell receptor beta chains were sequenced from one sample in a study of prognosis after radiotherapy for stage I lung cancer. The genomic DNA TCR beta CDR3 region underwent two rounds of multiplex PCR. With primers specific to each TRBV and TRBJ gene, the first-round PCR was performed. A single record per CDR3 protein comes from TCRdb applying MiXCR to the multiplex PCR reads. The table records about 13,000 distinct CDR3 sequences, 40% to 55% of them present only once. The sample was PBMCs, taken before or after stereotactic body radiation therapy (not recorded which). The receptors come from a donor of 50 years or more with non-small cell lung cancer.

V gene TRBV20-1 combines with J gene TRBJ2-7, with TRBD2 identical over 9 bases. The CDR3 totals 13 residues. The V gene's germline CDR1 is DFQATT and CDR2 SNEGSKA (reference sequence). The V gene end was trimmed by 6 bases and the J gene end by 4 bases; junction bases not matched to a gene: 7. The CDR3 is CSADSGSPYEQYF. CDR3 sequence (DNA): TGCAGTGCAGATAGCGGGAGTCCGTACGAGCAGTACTTC.

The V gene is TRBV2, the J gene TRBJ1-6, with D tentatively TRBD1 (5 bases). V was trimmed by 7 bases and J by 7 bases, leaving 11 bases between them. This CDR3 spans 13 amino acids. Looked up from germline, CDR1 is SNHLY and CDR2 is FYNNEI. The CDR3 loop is CASTPGLNSPLHF. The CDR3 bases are TGTGCCAGCACGCCGGGACTGAATTCACCCCTCCACTTT.

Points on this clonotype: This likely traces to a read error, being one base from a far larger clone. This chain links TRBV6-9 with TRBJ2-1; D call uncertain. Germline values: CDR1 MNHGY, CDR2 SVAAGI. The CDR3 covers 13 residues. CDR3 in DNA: TGTACCAGCAGTTACTCTATGGAAAATGAGCAGTTCTTC. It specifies CTSSYSMENEQFF.

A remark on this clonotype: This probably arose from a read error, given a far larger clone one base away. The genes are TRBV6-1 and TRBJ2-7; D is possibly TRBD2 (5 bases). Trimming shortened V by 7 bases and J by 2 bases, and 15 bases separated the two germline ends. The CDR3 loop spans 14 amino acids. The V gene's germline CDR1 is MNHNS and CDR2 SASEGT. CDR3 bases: TGTGCCAGCATCTTGACGGGGTCTCCCTACGAGCAGTACTTC. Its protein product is CASILTGSPYEQYF.

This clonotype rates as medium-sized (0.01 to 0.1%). The CDR3 is CATSRDPGNEQFF. CDR3 DNA sequence: TGTGCCACCAGCAGAGATCCCGGCAATGAGCAGTTCTTC. The V call is TRBV15, the J call TRBJ2-1; unclear D gene. This CDR3 is built from 13 residues. In germline, CDR1 is LNHNV, CDR2 YYDKDF (reference sequence). V lost 0 bases to trimming and J lost 6 bases, with 6 bases between them.

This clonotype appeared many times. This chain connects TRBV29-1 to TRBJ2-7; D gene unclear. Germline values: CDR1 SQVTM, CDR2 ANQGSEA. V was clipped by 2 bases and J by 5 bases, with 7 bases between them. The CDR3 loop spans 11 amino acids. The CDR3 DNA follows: TGCAGCGTTGAAAATTGGAACGAGCAGTACTTC. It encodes CSVENWNEQYF.

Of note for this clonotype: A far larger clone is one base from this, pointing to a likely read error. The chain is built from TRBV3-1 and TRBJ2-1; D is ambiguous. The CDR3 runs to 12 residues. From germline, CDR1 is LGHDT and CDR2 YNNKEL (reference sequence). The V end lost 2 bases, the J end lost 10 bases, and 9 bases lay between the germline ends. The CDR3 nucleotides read TGTGCCAGCAGCCAAAGTGCGTACGAGCAGTTCTTC. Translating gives CASSQSAYEQFF.

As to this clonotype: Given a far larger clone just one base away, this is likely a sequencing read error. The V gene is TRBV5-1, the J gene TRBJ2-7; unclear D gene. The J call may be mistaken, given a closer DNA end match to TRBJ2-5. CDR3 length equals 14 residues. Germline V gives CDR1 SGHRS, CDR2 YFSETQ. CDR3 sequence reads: CASSLGDMSETQYF. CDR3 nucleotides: TGCGCCAGCAGCTTGGGAGACATGTCGGAGACCCAGTACTTC.

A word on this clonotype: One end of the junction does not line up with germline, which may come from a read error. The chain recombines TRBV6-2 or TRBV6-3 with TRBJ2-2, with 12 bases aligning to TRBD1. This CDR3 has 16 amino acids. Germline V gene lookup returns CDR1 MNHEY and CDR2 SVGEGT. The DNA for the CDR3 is TGTGCCAGCAGCCCCTGGGGGGACAGGGGGCACCGGGGAGCTGTTTTT. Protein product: CASSPWGDRGHRGAVF.

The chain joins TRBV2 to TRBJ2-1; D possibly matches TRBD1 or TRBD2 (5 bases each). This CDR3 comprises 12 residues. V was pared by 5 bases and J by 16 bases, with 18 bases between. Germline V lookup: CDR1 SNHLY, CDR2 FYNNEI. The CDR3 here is CASSRDGNDHFF. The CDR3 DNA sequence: TGTGCCAGCAGTCGGGACGGGAATGATCATTTCTTC.

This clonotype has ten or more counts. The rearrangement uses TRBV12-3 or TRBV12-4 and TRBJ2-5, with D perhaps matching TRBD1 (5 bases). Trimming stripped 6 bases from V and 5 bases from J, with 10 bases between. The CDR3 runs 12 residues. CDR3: CASRFNRETQYF. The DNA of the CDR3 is TGTGCCAGCAGGTTCAACAGGGAGACCCAGTACTTC.

The CDR3 here is CASRDPGSYNEQFF. CDR3 sequence (DNA): TGTGCCAGCCGGGACCCGGGATCCTACAATGAGCAGTTCTTC. The chain combines TRBV6-2 or TRBV6-3 with TRBJ2-1, with D perhaps given as TRBD1 or TRBD2 (5 bases each). CDR1 and CDR2 from the germline V gene are MNHEY and SVGEGT. The CDR3 covers 14 residues. V was cut by 8 bases and J by 1 base, with 12 bases left in between.

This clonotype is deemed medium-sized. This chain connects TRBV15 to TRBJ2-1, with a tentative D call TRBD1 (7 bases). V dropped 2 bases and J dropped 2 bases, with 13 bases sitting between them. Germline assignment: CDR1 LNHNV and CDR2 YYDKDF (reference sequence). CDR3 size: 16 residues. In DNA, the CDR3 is TGTGCCACCAGCAGATCCGCGGGACAGCCCTACAATGAGCAGTTCTTC. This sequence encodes CATSRSAGQPYNEQFF. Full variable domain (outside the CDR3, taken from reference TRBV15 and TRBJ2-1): DAMVIQNPRYQVTQFGKPVTLSCSQTLNHNVMYWYQQKSSQAPKLLFHYYDKDFNNEADTPDNFQSRRPNTSFCFLDIRSPGLGDTAMYLCATSRSAGQPYNEQFFGPGTRLTVL.

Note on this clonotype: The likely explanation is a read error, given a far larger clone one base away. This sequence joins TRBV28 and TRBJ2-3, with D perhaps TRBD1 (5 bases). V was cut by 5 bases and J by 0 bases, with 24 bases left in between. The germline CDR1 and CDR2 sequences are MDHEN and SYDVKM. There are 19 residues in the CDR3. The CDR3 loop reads CASSEARQWLRTSTDTQYF. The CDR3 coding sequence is TGTGCCAGCAGTGAAGCGCGACAGTGGCTTAGAACGAGCACAGATACGCAGTATTTT.

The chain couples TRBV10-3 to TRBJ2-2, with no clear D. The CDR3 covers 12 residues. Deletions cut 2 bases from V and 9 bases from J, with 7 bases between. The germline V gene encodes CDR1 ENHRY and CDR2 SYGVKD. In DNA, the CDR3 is TGTGCCATCAGTGAGGACACAAGGGAGCTGTTTTTT. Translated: CAISEDTRELFF.

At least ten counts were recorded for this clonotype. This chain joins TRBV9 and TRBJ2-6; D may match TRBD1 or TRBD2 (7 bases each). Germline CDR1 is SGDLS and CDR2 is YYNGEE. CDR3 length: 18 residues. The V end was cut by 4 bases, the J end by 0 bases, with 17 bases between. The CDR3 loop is CASSSLPGGGSGANVLTF. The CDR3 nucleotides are TGTGCCAGCAGCTCCCTTCCAGGGGGGGGCTCTGGGGCCAACGTCCTGACTTTC.

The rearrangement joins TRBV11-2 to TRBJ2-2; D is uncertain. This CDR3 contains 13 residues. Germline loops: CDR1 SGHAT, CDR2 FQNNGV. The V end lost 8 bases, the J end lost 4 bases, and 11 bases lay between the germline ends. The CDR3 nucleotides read TGTGCCAGCTTAGTGTCGGGCACCGGGGAGCTGTTTTTT. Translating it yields CASLVSGTGELFF.

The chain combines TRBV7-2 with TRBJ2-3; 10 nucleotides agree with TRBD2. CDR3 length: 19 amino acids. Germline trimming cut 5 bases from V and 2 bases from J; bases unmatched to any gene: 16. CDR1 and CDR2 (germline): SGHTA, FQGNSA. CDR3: CASSAKLAGKVGHTDTQYF. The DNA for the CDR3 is TGTGCCAGCAGCGCCAAACTAGCGGGAAAGGTCGGACACACAGATACGCAGTATTTT. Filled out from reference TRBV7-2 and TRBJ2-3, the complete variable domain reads GAGVSQSPSNKVTEKGKDVELRCDPISGHTALYWYRQSLGQGLEFLIYFQGNSAPDKSGLPSDRFSAERTGGSVSTLTIQRTQQEDSAVYLCASSAKLAGKVGHTDTQYFGPGTRLTVL.